Listed here is a single T cell receptor (beta chain). Its antigen is not known. Unique molecular identifiers tagged the TCRbeta library. TCRdb processed the PCR reads anew with MiXCR; each CDR3 protein has one entry. The sample contains 90,000 to 100,000 distinct CDR3 sequences, about a quarter of which appear only once. CDR1 MNHEY and CDR2 SMNVEV come from the germline V gene (reference sequence). The CDR3 spans 14 residues. V lost 4 bases to trimming and J lost 5 bases, with 12 bases between them. This specimen belongs to a study of T-cell reconstitution after alpha-beta-depleted transplantation in children. General study findings and limits: Diversity and T-cell counts at one year after transplant derived mostly from new T cells.

This chain uses TRBV27 with TRBJ1-5; TRBD1 is a possible D gene (5 bases). This sequence originates from a boy younger than 10 with acute lymphoblastic leukemia, due to receive a stem cell transplant. Sequenced here: PBMCs, sampled before TCRalphabeta/CD19-depleted stem cell transplant. CDR3 in DNA: TGTGCCAGCAGTTCCGGGGGTGGTGATCAGCCCCAGCATTTT. Its protein is CASSSGGGDQPQHF.